These 8 T cell receptor beta chains share one sample of origin, sequenced in a study of shared clonotypes between healthy human individuals. The table came from immunoSEQ multiplex PCR; TCRdb's copy has only in-frame clones and leaves some out. This sample carries over 2 million clones, about 90% of them seen once, and the ten largest clones take 0.37%. The material sequenced was naive CD4+ T cells from PBMCs. Subset of the sample: CD45RA+ positively selected. These receptors originate from a man younger than 35 in good health. Some clones in this sample may be carry-over from other donors' samples.

The V and J genes are TRBV5-1 and TRBJ2-5; TRBD1 agrees at 8 bases. Per germline, CDR1 SGHRS and CDR2 YFSETQ. CDR3 length equals 15 residues. V dropped 1 base and J dropped 4; count of bases not matched to a gene: 6. The CDR3 loop reads CASSLLGQGAETQYF. CDR3 DNA sequence: TGCGCCAGCAGCTTGCTCGGACAGGGAGCAGAGACCCAGTACTTC.

V gene TRBV14 combines with J gene TRBJ2-5; D remains unclear. The CDR3 has 14 residues. CDR1 SGHDN and CDR2 FVKESK come from the germline V gene. Trimming took 4 bases from V and 0 from J, leaving 9 bases between them. The DNA for the CDR3 is TGTGCCAGCAGCCCCCGCCAGTACCAAGAGACCCAGTACTTC. Encoded protein: CASSPRQYQETQYF.

V usage is TRBV7-3 and J usage is TRBJ2-1, with D maybe TRBD2 (6 bases). Deletions cut 5 bases from V and 1 base from J, with 30 bases between. From germline, CDR1 is SGHTA and CDR2 FQGTGA. The CDR3 contains 21 residues. The CDR3 sequence: CASSQTSGTPPYYKSYNEQFF. CDR3 DNA: TGTGCCAGCAGCCAAACGAGTGGGACTCCCCCATACTATAAATCCTACAATGAGCAGTTCTTC.

The chain carries TRBV7-9 and TRBJ2-7, with TRBD1 matching 9 bases. With 5 bases clipped from V and 5 bases from J, the junction kept 7 bases outside the gene matches. Germline CDR1 reads SEHNR; CDR2 reads FQNEAQ (reference sequence). The CDR3 covers 14 residues. The CDR3 DNA sequence: TGTGCCAGCAGCCTCGGACAGGGGACCCACGAGCAGTACTTC. Translation: CASSLGQGTHEQYF.

V and J are TRBV29-1 and TRBJ2-5; the D gene is possibly TRBD1 (6 bases). Deletions cut 7 bases from V and 1 base from J, with 10 bases between. This CDR3 spans 12 amino acids. The germline V gene encodes CDR1 SQVTM and CDR2 ANQGSEA. The CDR3 reads CSAGDFQETQYF. CDR3 nucleotide sequence: TGCAGCGCAGGGGATTTCCAAGAGACCCAGTACTTC.

V is TRBV30 and J is TRBJ2-5; 7 bases are a match to TRBD1. The trim removed 3 bases at V and 0 bases at J, leaving 7 bases unmatched. The CDR3 has 15 amino acids. Germline V gives CDR1 GTSNPN, CDR2 SVGIG (reference sequence). This CDR3 is CAWSGRGWYQETQYF. In DNA form, the CDR3 reads TGTGCCTGGAGCGGCAGGGGGTGGTACCAAGAGACCCAGTACTTC.

V gene TRBV4-1 combines with J gene TRBJ2-3; D possibly corresponds to TRBD2 (5 bases). Trimming stripped 1 base from V and 0 bases from J, with 11 bases between. CDR1 is MGHRA, CDR2 YSYEKL, per germline. The CDR3 is 16 residues long. This chain's CDR3 is CASSQVVGISTDTQYF. In nucleotides, the CDR3 is TGCGCCAGCAGCCAAGTAGTCGGGATTAGCACAGATACGCAGTATTTT.

The chain recombines TRBV28 with TRBJ1-2, with D unresolved. Germline V gene lookup returns CDR1 MDHEN and CDR2 SYDVKM. V gave up 3 bases and J gave up 7 bases, with 6 bases separating them. The CDR3 runs 11 residues. The CDR3 here is CASSFGFGYTF. Written as DNA, the CDR3 is TGTGCCAGCAGTTTCGGGTTTGGCTACACCTTC.